This record covers a single T cell receptor (beta chain). Antigen: not known. Germline V gene data show CDR1 as LNHDA and CDR2 as SQIVND (reference sequence). This CDR3 spans 11 amino acids. Trimming took 10 bases from V and 6 from J, leaving 13 bases between them. The entry originates in a study of graft-versus-host responses after intestinal transplantation. Study in general: For around 3 years after anti-thymocyte globulin induction, all recipients took tacrolimus and steroids.

Profiling relied on immunoSEQ multiplex PCR, and the TCRdb table lists in-frame clones only, not all of them. Found here are approximately 28,000 clones, 85% to 95% of them singletons; the top ten hold 0.6% to 0.75%. Study-level findings and limits: There was an association between peak levels of circulating GvH clones and early post-transplant HvG declines. GvH clones surfaced in recipient marrow, some emerging earlier in ileum or blood. Allografts of patients with graft-donor T cell macrochimerism showed high graft-versus-host to host-versus-graft clone ratios.

The origin of this receptor is a human patient who received an intestinal transplant, so some T cells may come from the graft donor. Source: PBMCs, taken roughly 62 days after intestinal transplant. The V gene is TRBV19, the J gene TRBJ2-7, with a possible D match to TRBD1 (6 bases). The CDR3 DNA follows: TGTGCCACGCACAGGGATGGCGAGCAGTACTTC. It is translated as CATHRDGEQYF. Complete variable domain (other parts from reference TRBV19 and TRBJ2-7): DGGITQSPKYLFRKEGQNVTLSCEQNLNHDAMYWYRQDPGQGLRLIYYSQIVNDFQKGDIAEGYSVSREKKESFPLTVTSAQKNPTAFYLCATHRDGEQYFGPGTRLTVT.